This TCR beta chain appears in the sequencing data of a study of spatial heterogeneity in lung cancer. Study information: More beta-chain than alpha-chain sequences were consistently detected. The study's findings and limits: Mutation counts in tumors were tracked by counts of expanded intratumoral alpha and beta TCRs.

In regard to this clonotype: Its cognate antigen is unknown.

TCR cDNA molecules were tagged individually, and each one carried a unique molecular identifier. TCRdb ran MiXCR on the 5' RACE reads and lists one entry per CDR3 protein. Here the sample spans 20,000 to 25,000 distinct CDR3 sequences, approximately 10% being singletons. The CDR3 totals 14 residues. Germline CDR1 MDHEN, CDR2 SYDVKM. V lost 5 bases and J 7 bases, leaving 15 bases between the germline ends. Time point denoted: sample taken at primary tumor resection. Sample: lung tumor tissue, taken at surgery. The rearrangement uses TRBV28 and TRBJ2-1; D is unclear. The receptor was isolated from a male donor with early-stage non-small cell lung cancer. CDR3 sequence reads: CASSPGTVGNEQFF. DNA for the CDR3: TGTGCCAGCAGTCCCGGTACGGTAGGTAATGAGCAGTTCTTC.